This is a list of T cell receptor beta chains from one sample in a study of T cells and Merkel cell carcinoma outcomes. Here immunoSEQ multiplex PCR was the method, and the copy in TCRdb shows in-frame clones only, minus some. The sample records roughly 11,000 clones, over 95% being singletons. Sequenced material: tumor tissue from Merkel cell carcinoma. These TCRs come from a human donor with Merkel cell carcinoma. Each CDR3 is given with its conserved first and last residue. Fields, in order: D gene, J gene, V gene, clone size, CDR3 protein, CDR3 DNA. The D gene is left open where the match is weak. Rows may omit the clone size; those that give it use once, few, many or a size class.

d_gene: TRBD2; j_gene: TRBJ2-1; v_gene: TRBV7-2; abundance: NA; CDR3aa: CASSLRTSRLYNEQFF; CDR3nt: TGTGCCAGCAGCTTAAGGACTAGCCGATTATACAATGAGCAGTTCTTC
d_gene: TRBD2; j_gene: TRBJ2-3; v_gene: TRBV15; abundance: once; CDR3aa: CATSRTSGTDTQYF; CDR3nt: TGTGCCACCAGCAGGACTAGCGGCACAGATACGCAGTATTTT
d_gene: TRBD1; j_gene: TRBJ1-2; v_gene: TRBV7-2; abundance: NA; CDR3aa: CASSPTGVYGYTF; CDR3nt: TGTGCCAGCAGCCCGACAGGGGTGTATGGCTACACCTTC
d_gene: NA; j_gene: TRBJ2-2; v_gene: TRBV11-1; abundance: NA; CDR3aa: CASSFGLNTGELFF; CDR3nt: TGTGCCAGCAGCTTTGGCTTAAACACCGGGGAGCTGTTTTTT
d_gene: NA; j_gene: TRBJ2-6; v_gene: TRBV25-1; abundance: NA; CDR3aa: CASSDGSGANVLTF; CDR3nt: TGTGCCAGCAGTGATGGCTCTGGGGCCAACGTCCTGACTTTC
d_gene: NA; j_gene: TRBJ1-2; v_gene: TRBV11-1; abundance: NA; CDR3aa: CASSPLGAYYGYTF; CDR3nt: TGTGCCAGCAGCCCCCTGGGGGCCTACTATGGCTACACCTTC
d_gene: NA; j_gene: TRBJ1-4; v_gene: TRBV5-1; abundance: NA; CDR3aa: CASSPEGETNEKLFF; CDR3nt: TGCGCCAGCAGCCCAGAGGGGGAGACTAATGAAAAACTGTTTTTT
d_gene: TRBD1; j_gene: TRBJ2-3; v_gene: TRBV4-2; abundance: NA; CDR3aa: CASSQGDRGEKDTQYF; CDR3nt: TGTGCCAGCAGCCAAGGGGACAGGGGCGAAAAAGATACGCAGTATTTT
d_gene: NA; j_gene: TRBJ2-3; v_gene: TRBV6-1; abundance: NA; CDR3aa: CASSEAGRRIRSTDTQYF; CDR3nt: TGTGCCAGCAGTGAAGCGGGTAGGAGAATAAGGTCCACAGATACGCAGTATTTT
d_gene: TRBD1; j_gene: TRBJ2-3; v_gene: TRBV7-3; abundance: NA; CDR3aa: CASSLSDRGSDTQYF; CDR3nt: TGTGCCAGCAGCTTAAGCGACAGGGGATCAGATACGCAGTATTTT
d_gene: NA; j_gene: TRBJ1-1; v_gene: TRBV18; abundance: NA; CDR3aa: CASSRREGTEAFF; CDR3nt: TGTGCCAGCTCACGTCGGGAGGGGACTGAAGCTTTCTTT
d_gene: NA; j_gene: TRBJ1-4; v_gene: TRBV28; abundance: NA; CDR3aa: CASSLYTTNEKLFF; CDR3nt: TGTGCCAGCAGTCTATACACAACTAATGAAAAACTGTTTTTT
d_gene: NA; j_gene: TRBJ2-1; v_gene: TRBV19; abundance: NA; CDR3aa: CASSSGTVSDNEQFF; CDR3nt: TGTGCCAGCTCTTCCGGGACTGTCAGTGACAATGAGCAGTTCTTC
d_gene: NA; j_gene: TRBJ1-1; v_gene: TRBV30; abundance: NA; CDR3aa: CAWSGQTSTEAFF; CDR3nt: TGTGCCTGGAGTGGCCAGACGTCCACTGAAGCTTTCTTT
d_gene: NA; j_gene: TRBJ2-3; v_gene: TRBV19; abundance: NA; CDR3aa: CASSIEGPDTQYF; CDR3nt: TGTGCCAGTAGTATAGAGGGCCCAGATACGCAGTATTTT
d_gene: NA; j_gene: TRBJ1-5; v_gene: TRBV5-4; abundance: NA; CDR3aa: CASSFIQPQHF; CDR3nt: TGTGCCAGCAGCTTTATTCAGCCCCAGCATTTT
d_gene: NA; j_gene: TRBJ2-5; v_gene: TRBV28; abundance: NA; CDR3aa: CASSLWGDQKGTQYF; CDR3nt: TGTGCCAGCAGTTTATGGGGGGACCAAAAGGGCACCCAGTACTTC
d_gene: NA; j_gene: TRBJ1-4; v_gene: TRBV4-3; abundance: NA; CDR3aa: CASSQDPGRSEKLFF; CDR3nt: TGCGCCAGCAGCCAAGACCCGGGACGGAGCGAAAAACTGTTTTTT
d_gene: NA; j_gene: TRBJ1-2; v_gene: TRBV11-3; abundance: NA; CDR3aa: CASSLPGDYYGYTF; CDR3nt: TGTGCCAGCAGCTTACCCGGGGACTACTATGGCTACACCTTC
d_gene: NA; j_gene: TRBJ1-1; v_gene: TRBV28; abundance: NA; CDR3aa: CASSPLWGETEAFF; CDR3nt: TGTGCCAGCAGTCCCCTCTGGGGGGAAACTGAAGCTTTCTTT
d_gene: TRBD1; j_gene: TRBJ2-4; v_gene: TRBV5-1; abundance: NA; CDR3aa: CASSARQGPLFTAKNIQYF; CDR3nt: TGCGCCAGCAGCGCGAGACAGGGGCCGCTGTTTACAGCCAAAAACATTCAGTACTTC
d_gene: TRBD1; j_gene: TRBJ1-3; v_gene: TRBV28; abundance: NA; CDR3aa: CASSLRGQVFPIYF; CDR3nt: TGTGCCAGCAGTTTAAGGGGACAGGTATTTCCCATATATTTT